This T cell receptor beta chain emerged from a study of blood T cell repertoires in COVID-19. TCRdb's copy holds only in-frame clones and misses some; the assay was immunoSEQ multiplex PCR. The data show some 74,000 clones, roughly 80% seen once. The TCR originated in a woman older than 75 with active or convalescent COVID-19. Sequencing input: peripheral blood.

The CDR3 bases are TGTGCCAGCAGTGAAAGGGGGAGCGGGGCCCTTAACACCTTC. Translated: CASSERGSGALNTF. The rearrangement links TRBV6-1 to TRBJ1-2, with a weak D call TRBD1 (6 bases). The CDR3 runs 14 residues. The V and J ends lost 2 bases and 12 bases respectively, with 19 bases between them. The germline V gene has CDR1 MNHNS and CDR2 SASEGT.